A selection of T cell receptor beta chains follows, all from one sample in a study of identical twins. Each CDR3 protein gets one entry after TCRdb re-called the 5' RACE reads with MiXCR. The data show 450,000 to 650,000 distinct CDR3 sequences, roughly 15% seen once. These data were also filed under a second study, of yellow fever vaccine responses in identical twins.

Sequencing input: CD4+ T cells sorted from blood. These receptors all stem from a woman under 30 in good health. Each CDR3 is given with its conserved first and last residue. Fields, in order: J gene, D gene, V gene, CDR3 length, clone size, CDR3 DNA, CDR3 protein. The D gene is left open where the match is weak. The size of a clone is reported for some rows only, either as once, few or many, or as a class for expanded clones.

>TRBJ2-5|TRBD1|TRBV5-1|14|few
TGCGCCAGCAGCTTGGATAACAGGGGGGAGACCCAGTACTTC
CASSLDNRGETQYF
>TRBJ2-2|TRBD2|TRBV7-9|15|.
TGTGCCAGCAGCCCACCGACTAGCGGGATTGGGGAGCTGTTTTTT
CASSPPTSGIGELFF
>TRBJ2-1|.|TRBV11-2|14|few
TGTGCCAGCAGCTTAGAGGTAGACTACAATGAGCAGTTCTTC
CASSLEVDYNEQFF
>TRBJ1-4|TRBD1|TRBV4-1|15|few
TGCGCCAGCAGCCGCCCGGGACAGGCTAATGAAAAACTGTTTTTT
CASSRPGQANEKLFF
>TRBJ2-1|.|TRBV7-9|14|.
TGTGCCAGCAACCTAATCGGGGCAGGGAACGAGCAGTTCTTC
CASNLIGAGNEQFF
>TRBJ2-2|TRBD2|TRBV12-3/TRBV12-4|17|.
TGTGCCAGCGGTTTCCTGGTACTAGCGGGGAGCACCGGGGAGCTGTTTTTT
CASGFLVLAGSTGELFF
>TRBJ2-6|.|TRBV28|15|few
TGTGCCACCACGGAGGGTTCATCTGGGGCCAACGTCCTGACTTTC
CATTEGSSGANVLTF
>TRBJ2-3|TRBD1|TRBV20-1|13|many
TGCAGTGCTGATGGGGACAGGGAAACTATCAATCGTTTT
CSADGDRETINRF
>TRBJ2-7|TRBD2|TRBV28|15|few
TGTGCCAGCAGACTGACTAGCGGGCTTTCCTACGAGCAGTACTTC
CASRLTSGLSYEQYF
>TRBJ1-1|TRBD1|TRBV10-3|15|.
TGTGCCACCACTCCGGGACAGGGGGTAGGGACTGAAGCTTTCTTT
CATTPGQGVGTEAFF
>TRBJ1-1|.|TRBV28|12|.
TGTGCCAGCAGTTTGTACAGGGATGGAGCTTTCTTT
CASSLYRDGAFF
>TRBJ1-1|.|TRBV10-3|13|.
TGTGCCATCAGGAACGACCAGGGGACTGAAGCTTTCTTT
CAIRNDQGTEAFF
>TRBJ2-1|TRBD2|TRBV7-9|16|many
TGTGCCAGCAGCTTACGGGCTAGCGGGAGGTACAATGAGCAGTTCTTC
CASSLRASGRYNEQFF
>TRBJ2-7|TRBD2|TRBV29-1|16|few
TGCAGCGTCGTGGGACTAGCGGGAGGAACCTCCTACGAGCAGTACTTC
CSVVGLAGGTSYEQYF
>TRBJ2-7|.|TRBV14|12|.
TGTGCCAGCAGCCTGAGCCTTGGAGAGCAGTACTTC
CASSLSLGEQYF
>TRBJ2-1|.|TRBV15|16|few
TGTGCCACCAGCATCGAGGGCGGGGAATGGTTCAATGAGCAGTTCTTC
CATSIEGGEWFNEQFF
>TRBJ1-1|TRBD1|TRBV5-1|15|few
TGCGCCAGCAGGTCCCGACAGGGGCCGGGCACTGAAGCTTTCTTT
CASRSRQGPGTEAFF
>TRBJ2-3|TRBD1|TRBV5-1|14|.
TGCGCCAGCACTAGGACAGGGCCCACAGATACGCAGTATTTT
CASTRTGPTDTQYF
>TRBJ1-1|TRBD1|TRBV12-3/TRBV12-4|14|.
TGTGCCAGCAGCCGCAGGACAGGGAACACTGAAGCTTTCTTT
CASSRRTGNTEAFF
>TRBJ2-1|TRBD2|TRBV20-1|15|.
TGCAGTGCTAGCCTAGCGGGAGGGCTATACAATGAGCAGTTCTTC
CSASLAGGLYNEQFF
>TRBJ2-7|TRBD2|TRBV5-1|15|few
TGCGCCAGCAGCTTGGGGGCGGGAGGGACCACCAAGCAGTACTTC
CASSLGAGGTTKQYF
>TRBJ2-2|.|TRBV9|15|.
TGTGCCAGCAGCGTAGAACACACAAACACCGGGGAGCTGTTTTTT
CASSVEHTNTGELFF
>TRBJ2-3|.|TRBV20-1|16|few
TGCAGTGCTAGACCGCGGGGACTGGGCTTCACAGATACGCAGTATTTT
CSARPRGLGFTDTQYF
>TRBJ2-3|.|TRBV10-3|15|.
TGTGCCATCAGTGAACGACAGATTTCCACAGATACGCAGTATTTT
CAISERQISTDTQYF
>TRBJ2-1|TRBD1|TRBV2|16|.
TGTGCCAGCAGGAAGGGACAGCAGAGCTCCTACAATGAGCAGTTCTTC
CASRKGQQSSYNEQFF
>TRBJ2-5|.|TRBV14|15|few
TGTGCCAGCAGCCAAGAGCGAAAGGGTTATGAGACCCAGTACTTC
CASSQERKGYETQYF
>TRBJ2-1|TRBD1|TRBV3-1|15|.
TGTGCCAGCAGCCAAGTTTCCAGGGGGATCGATGAGCAGTTCTTC
CASSQVSRGIDEQFF
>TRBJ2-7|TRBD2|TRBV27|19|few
TGTGCCAGCAGTTACAAACCATCCCACCAGACTAGCGGGCCCTACGAGCAGTACTTC
CASSYKPSHQTSGPYEQYF
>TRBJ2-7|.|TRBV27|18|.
TGTGCCAGCAGTTTAAGTTCACCTGGGGGGGCCGGCTCCTACGAGCAGTACTTC
CASSLSSPGGAGSYEQYF
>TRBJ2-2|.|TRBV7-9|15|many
TGTGCCAGCAGCTTTTCACAGCCGAACACCGGGGAGCTGTTTTTT
CASSFSQPNTGELFF
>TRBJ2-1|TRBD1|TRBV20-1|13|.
TGCAGTGCCCATAAACAGGGGGCAAATGAGCAGTTCTTC
CSAHKQGANEQFF
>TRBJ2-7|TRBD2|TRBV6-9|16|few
TGTGCCAGCAGTGGGACGACTAGCGGGAGTTATGACGAGCAGTACTTC
CASSGTTSGSYDEQYF
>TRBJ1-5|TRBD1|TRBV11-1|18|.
TGTGCCAGCAGCACTAAAGCCGGGACAGGGGTGGGCAATCAGCCCCAGCATTTT
CASSTKAGTGVGNQPQHF
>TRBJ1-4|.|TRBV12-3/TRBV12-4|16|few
TGTGCCAGCGGTCCCGGGACCCAGGGTTGGGGTGAAAAACTGTTTTTT
CASGPGTQGWGEKLFF
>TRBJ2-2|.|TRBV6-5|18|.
TGTGCCAGCAGTTACTCGAGAGGCGGGGCTTCGAACACCGGGGAGCTGTTTTTT
CASSYSRGGASNTGELFF
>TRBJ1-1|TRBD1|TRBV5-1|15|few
TGCGCCAGCAGCCCGAGGACAGGATGGGGCACTGAAGCTTTCTTT
CASSPRTGWGTEAFF
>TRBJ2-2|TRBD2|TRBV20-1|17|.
TGCAGTGCTAGAACCGGGACTAGCGGGACGAACACCGGGGAGCTGTTTTTT
CSARTGTSGTNTGELFF
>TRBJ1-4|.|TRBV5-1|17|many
TGCGCCAGCAGCTTCGACAGGCGAGTTGCAACTAATGAAAAACTGTTTTTT
CASSFDRRVATNEKLFF
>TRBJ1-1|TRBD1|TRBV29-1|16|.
TGCAGCGTTGAAGCAGGGGGCGCGAGGTTGAACACTGAAGCTTTCTTT
CSVEAGGARLNTEAFF
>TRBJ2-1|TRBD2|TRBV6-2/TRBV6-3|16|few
TGTGCCAGCAGTTCACCTCGTGGGGGGGAAGCAAATGAGCAGTTCTTC
CASSSPRGGEANEQFF
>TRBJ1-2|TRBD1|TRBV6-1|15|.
TGTGCCAGCAGCCTGAGCTTCGGACAGGGCGGAGGCTACACCTTC
CASSLSFGQGGGYTF
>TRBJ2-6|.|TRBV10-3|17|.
TGTGCCATCAGTGAAAACAGGGTAAAGTCTGGGGCCAACGTCCTGACTTTC
CAISENRVKSGANVLTF
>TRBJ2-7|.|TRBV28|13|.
TGTGCCAGCGGGCAGGCAACCCCCTACGAGCAGTACTTC
CASGQATPYEQYF
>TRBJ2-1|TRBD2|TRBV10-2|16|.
TGCGCCAGCAGTGAGTTAGCGGGATTTTCCTACAATGAGCAGTTCTTC
CASSELAGFSYNEQFF
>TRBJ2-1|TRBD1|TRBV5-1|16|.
TGCGCCAGCAGCTGGATGGACAGGGGGCAAACAGGAGAGCAGTTCTTC
CASSWMDRGQTGEQFF
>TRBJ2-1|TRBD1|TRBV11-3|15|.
TGTGCCAGCAGCTTAGGAGGACAGGGGACGAATGAGCAGTTCTTC
CASSLGGQGTNEQFF
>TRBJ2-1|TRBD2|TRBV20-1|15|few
TGCAGTGCTAGAGATCTTGGACTAGCGGCCGGTGAGCAGTTCTTC
CSARDLGLAAGEQFF
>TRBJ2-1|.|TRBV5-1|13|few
TGCGCCAGCGCTTCTGGAGGCTTCGATGAGCAGTTCTTC
CASASGGFDEQFF
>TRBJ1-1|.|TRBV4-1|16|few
TGCGCCAGCAGCCAAGGAGTGGGGCCGGTGAACACTGAAGCTTTCTTT
CASSQGVGPVNTEAFF
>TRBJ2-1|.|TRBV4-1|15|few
TGCGCCAGCAGCCAAGATTCATGGCCTGACAATGAGCAGTTCTTC
CASSQDSWPDNEQFF
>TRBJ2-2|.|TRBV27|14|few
TGTGCCAGCAGTTTTTTGGGCGGTCCCGGGGAGCTGTTTTTT
CASSFLGGPGELFF
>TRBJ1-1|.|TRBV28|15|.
TGTGCCAGCAGTTTACAGACCAGGGGTGACACTGAAGCTTTCTTT
CASSLQTRGDTEAFF
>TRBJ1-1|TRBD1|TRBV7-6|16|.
TGTGCCAGCAGCTTATCTCCGGACAGGCGGAACACTGAAGCTTTCTTT
CASSLSPDRRNTEAFF
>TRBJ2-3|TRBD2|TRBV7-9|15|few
TGTGCCAGCAGCTTGGGCGGGGGGGCAAAAGATACGCAGTATTTT
CASSLGGGAKDTQYF
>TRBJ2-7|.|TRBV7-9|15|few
TGTGCCAGCAGCTCTAGCTGGGGGCGGTTGTACGAGCAGTACTTC
CASSSSWGRLYEQYF
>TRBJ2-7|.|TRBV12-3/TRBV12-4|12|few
TGTGCCAGCAGTTCCCGGGATAACGAGCAGTACTTC
CASSSRDNEQYF
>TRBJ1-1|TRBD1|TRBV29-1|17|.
TGCAGCGTTGACACCCTCACAGGGGAGAGTACGAACACTGAAGCTTTCTTT
CSVDTLTGESTNTEAFF
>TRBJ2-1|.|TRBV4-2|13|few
TGTGCCAGCAGCCAGGAACAGTACAATGAGCAGTTCTTC
CASSQEQYNEQFF
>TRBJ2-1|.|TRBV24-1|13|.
TGTGCCACCAGTGATTTGGTGTACAATGAGCAGTTCTTC
CATSDLVYNEQFF